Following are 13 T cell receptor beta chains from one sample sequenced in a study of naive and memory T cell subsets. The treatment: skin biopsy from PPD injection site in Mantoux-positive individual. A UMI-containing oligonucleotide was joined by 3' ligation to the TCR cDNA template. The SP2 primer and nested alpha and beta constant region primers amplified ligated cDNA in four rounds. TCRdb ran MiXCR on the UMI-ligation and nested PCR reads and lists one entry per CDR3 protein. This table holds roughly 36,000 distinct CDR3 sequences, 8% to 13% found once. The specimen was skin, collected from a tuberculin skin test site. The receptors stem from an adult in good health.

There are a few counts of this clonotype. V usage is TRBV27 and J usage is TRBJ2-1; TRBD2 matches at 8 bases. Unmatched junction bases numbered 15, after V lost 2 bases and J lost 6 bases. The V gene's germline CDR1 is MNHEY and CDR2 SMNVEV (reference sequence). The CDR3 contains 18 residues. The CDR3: CASSLSPPVAGIVNEQFF. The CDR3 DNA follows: TGTGCCAGCAGTTTAAGCCCCCCGGTAGCGGGAATCGTCAATGAGCAGTTCTTC.

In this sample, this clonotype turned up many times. The CDR3 region has the DNA TGTGCCAGCTCGGGACTAGCGGGTTTCTACAATGAGCAGTTCTTC. Its protein product is CASSGLAGFYNEQFF. The rearrangement uses TRBV7-2 and TRBJ2-1; 12 bases are shared with TRBD2. Germline CDR1 reads SGHTA; CDR2 reads FQGNSA. J was trimmed by 3 bases and V by 8 bases; bases with no gene match: 5. This CDR3 is built from 15 residues.

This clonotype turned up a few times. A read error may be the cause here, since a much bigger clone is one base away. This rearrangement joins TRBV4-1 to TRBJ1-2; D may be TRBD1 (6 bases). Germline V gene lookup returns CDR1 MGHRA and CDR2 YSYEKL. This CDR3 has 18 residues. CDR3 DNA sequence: TGCGCCAGCAGCCAGCCCAGGGGCGTTTGGGATACTAACTATGGCGACACCTTC. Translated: CASSQPRGVWDTNYGDTF.

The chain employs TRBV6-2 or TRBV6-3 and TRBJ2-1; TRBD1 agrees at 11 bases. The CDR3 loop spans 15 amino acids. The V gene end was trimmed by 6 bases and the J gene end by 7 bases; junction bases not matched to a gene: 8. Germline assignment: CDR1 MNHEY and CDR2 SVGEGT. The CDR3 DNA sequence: TGTGCCAGCAGGATTTGGACAGGGGGCCGGAATGAGCAGTTCTTC. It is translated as CASRIWTGGRNEQFF.

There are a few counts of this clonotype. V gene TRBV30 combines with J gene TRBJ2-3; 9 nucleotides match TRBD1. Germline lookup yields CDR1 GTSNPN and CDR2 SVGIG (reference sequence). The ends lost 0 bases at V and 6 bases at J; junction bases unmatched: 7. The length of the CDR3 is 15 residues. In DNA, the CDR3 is TGTGCCTGGAGTGTAGGGACAGGGATGGGGGATACGCAGTATTTT. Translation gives CAWSVGTGMGDTQYF.

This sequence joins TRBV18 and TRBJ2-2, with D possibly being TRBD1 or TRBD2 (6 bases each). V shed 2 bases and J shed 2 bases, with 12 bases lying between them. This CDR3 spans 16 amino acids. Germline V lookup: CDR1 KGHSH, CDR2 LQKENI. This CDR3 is CASSPTGGHNTGELFF. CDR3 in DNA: TGTGCCAGCTCACCAACCGGGGGCCACAACACCGGGGAGCTGTTTTTT.

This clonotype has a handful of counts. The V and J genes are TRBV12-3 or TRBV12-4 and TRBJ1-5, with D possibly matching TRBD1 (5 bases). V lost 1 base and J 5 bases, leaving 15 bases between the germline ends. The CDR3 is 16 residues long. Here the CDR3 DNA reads TGTGCCAGCAGTTTAGAAGAGGCGTGGGGGGATCAGCCCCAGCATTTT. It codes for CASSLEEAWGDQPQHF.

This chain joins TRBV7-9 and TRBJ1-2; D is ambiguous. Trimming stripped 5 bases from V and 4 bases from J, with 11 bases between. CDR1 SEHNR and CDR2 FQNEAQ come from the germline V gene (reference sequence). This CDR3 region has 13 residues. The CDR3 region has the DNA TGTGCCAGCAGCGTATGGACCGTCTATGGCTACACCTTC. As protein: CASSVWTVYGYTF.

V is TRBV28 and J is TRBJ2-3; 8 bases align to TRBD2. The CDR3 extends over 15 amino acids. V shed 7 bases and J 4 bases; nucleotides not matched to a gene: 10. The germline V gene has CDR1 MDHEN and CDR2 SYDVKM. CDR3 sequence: CASKGAGEVADTQYF. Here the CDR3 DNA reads TGTGCCAGCAAGGGAGCGGGAGAAGTGGCAGATACGCAGTATTTT.

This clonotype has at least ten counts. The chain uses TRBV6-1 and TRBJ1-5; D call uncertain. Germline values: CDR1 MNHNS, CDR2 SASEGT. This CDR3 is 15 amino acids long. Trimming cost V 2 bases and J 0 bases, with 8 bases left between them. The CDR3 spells CASSEPGISNQPQHF. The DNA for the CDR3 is TGTGCCAGCAGTGAACCGGGGATTAGCAATCAGCCCCAGCATTTT.

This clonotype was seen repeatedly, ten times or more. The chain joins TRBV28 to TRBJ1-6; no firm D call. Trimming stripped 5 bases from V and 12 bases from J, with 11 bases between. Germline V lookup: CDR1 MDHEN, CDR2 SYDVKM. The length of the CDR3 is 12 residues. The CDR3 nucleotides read TGTGCCAGCAGTCCAATTCAGAGACCCCTCCACTTT. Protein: CASSPIQRPLHF.

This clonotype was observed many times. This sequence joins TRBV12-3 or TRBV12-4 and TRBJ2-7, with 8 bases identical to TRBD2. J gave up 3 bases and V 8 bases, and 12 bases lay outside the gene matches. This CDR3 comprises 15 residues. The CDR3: CASLNRAGVYYEQYF. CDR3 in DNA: TGTGCCAGCCTTAATCGAGCGGGAGTTTACTACGAGCAGTACTTC.

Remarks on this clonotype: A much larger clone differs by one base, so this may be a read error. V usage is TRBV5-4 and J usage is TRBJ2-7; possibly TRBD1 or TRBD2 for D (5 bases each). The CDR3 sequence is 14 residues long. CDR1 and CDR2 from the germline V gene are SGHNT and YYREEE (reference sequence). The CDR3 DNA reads TGTGCCAGCAGCTTGGATCTGGCAGGGACCGAGCATTACTTC. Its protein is CASSLDLAGTEHYF.